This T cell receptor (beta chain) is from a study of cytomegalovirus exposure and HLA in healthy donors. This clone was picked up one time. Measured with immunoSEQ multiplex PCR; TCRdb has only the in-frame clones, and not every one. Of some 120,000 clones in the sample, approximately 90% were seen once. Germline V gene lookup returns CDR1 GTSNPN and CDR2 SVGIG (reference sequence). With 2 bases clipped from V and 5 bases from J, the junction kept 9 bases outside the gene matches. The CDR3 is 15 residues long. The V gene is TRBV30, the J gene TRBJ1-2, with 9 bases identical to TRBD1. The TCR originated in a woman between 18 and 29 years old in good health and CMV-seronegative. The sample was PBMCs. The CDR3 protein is CAWSPGTGRGYGYTF. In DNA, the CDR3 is TGTGCCTGGAGTCCTGGGACAGGGAGGGGGTATGGCTACACCTTC.